This is a list of T cell receptor beta chains from one sample in a study of cytomegalovirus exposure and HLA in healthy donors. The assay was immunoSEQ multiplex PCR, and TCRdb's table has in-frame clones only and misses some. This repertoire shows 150,000 to 200,000 clones, approximately 85% found once; its top ten account for about 9.3%. Input material: PBMCs. The receptors originated from a man aged 18 to 35 in good health and CMV-seropositive. CDR3s include the opening cysteine and the closing phenylalanine or tryptophan. Each record gives: V gene, J gene, D gene, clone size, CDR3 protein, CDR3 DNA. A D gene is named only where the DNA matches it firmly. Size is stated for part of the rows, as once, few or many counts, or as a class when the clone is expanded.

V: TRBV6-1
J: TRBJ2-5
D: TRBD2
size: NA
CDR3: CASRRGGGETQYF
DNA: TGTGCCAGCAGGCGGGGGGGCGGAGAGACCCAGTACTTC

V: TRBV6-5
J: TRBJ2-1
D: TRBD2
size: NA
CDR3: CASSYRAGGPAQFF
DNA: TGTGCCAGCAGTTACCGAGCGGGGGGGCCCGCGCAGTTCTTC

V: TRBV2
J: TRBJ2-6
D: TRBD1
size: NA
CDR3: CASVGTGSAGANVLTF
DNA: TGTGCCAGCGTCGGGACAGGGAGTGCTGGGGCCAACGTCCTGACTTTC

V: TRBV19
J: TRBJ1-2
D: NA
size: NA
CDR3: CASSWRGIGYGYTF
DNA: TGTGCCAGTAGTTGGAGGGGTATCGGCTATGGCTACACCTTC

V: TRBV11-2
J: TRBJ2-3
D: NA
size: NA
CDR3: CASSFVGGASTDTQYF
DNA: TGTGCCAGCAGCTTCGTCGGGGGTGCTAGCACAGATACGCAGTATTTT

V: TRBV6-1
J: TRBJ2-1
D: NA
size: NA
CDR3: CASSPRMGYNEQFF
DNA: TGTGCCAGCTCGCCCAGGATGGGCTACAATGAGCAGTTCTTC

V: TRBV19
J: TRBJ2-7
D: TRBD1
size: NA
CDR3: CASRGQGATEQYF
DNA: TGTGCCAGTAGGGGACAGGGGGCGACCGAGCAGTACTTC

V: TRBV7-9
J: TRBJ2-7
D: TRBD2
size: NA
CDR3: CASSLGGGEPSYEQYF
DNA: TGTGCCAGCAGCTTAGGTGGGGGGGAACCATCCTACGAGCAGTACTTC

V: TRBV2
J: TRBJ1-1
D: NA
size: NA
CDR3: CASSEWAREAFF
DNA: TGTGCCAGCAGTGAATGGGCCAGGGAAGCTTTCTTT

V: TRBV7-9
J: TRBJ2-7
D: NA
size: NA
CDR3: CASSLAVNPSSYEQYF
DNA: TGTGCCAGCAGCTTAGCGGTAAACCCTAGCTCCTACGAGCAGTACTTC

V: TRBV28
J: TRBJ1-1
D: NA
size: NA
CDR3: CASSFYSKRNTEAFF
DNA: TGTGCCAGCAGTTTTTATAGTAAGCGGAACACTGAAGCTTTCTTT

V: TRBV15
J: TRBJ1-5
D: NA
size: NA
CDR3: CATSRGRDIPMGGNQPQHF
DNA: TGTGCCACCAGCAGAGGACGGGACATCCCCATGGGAGGCAATCAGCCCCAGCATTTT

V: TRBV2
J: TRBJ2-5
D: TRBD2
size: NA
CDR3: CASSEGRAGEETQYF
DNA: TGTGCCAGCAGTGAAGGTCGGGCGGGGGAGGAGACCCAGTACTTC

V: TRBV5-6
J: TRBJ1-4
D: NA
size: NA
CDR3: CASSSQEDRNNEKLFF
DNA: TGTGCCAGCAGCTCGCAGGAAGACAGGAATAATGAAAAACTGTTTTTT

V: TRBV16
J: TRBJ1-2
D: TRBD1
size: NA
CDR3: CASSQTRGVNYGYTF
DNA: TGTGCCAGCAGCCAAACCAGGGGGGTTAACTATGGCTACACCTTC

V: TRBV9
J: TRBJ2-5
D: NA
size: NA
CDR3: CASSLESGPLGTQYF
DNA: TGTGCCAGCAGCCTGGAGAGCGGACCCCTGGGGACCCAGTACTTC

V: TRBV6-4
J: TRBJ2-3
D: TRBD1
size: NA
CDR3: CASSEGTGGADTQYF
DNA: TGTGCCAGCAGTGAGGGGACAGGGGGGGCAGATACGCAGTATTTT

V: TRBV11-2
J: TRBJ2-7
D: NA
size: once
CDR3: CASNRNRDDEQYF
DNA: TGTGCCAGCAACCGTAACAGGGACGACGAGCAGTACTTC